This entry is about one T cell receptor beta chain. What it recognizes is unknown. These data originate in a study of molecular identifiers for immune sequencing clone quantification. Overall study results and limits: Spiked Jurkat TCR RNA originating from one cell could reportedly be identified amid about a million naive cells.

Bulk TCR libraries were made with methods that had been previously described and with listed TCR primers. TCRdb re-called the PCR reads through MiXCR, storing one row per CDR3 protein. The repertoire holds more than 450,000 distinct CDR3 sequences, with about a fifth as singletons. The sequenced sample was naive CD8+ T cells from blood, with Jurkat cell RNA spiked in. Subset of the sample: FACS-sorted CD8+CD4-CCR7+CD45RA+ naive T cells. The sequence came from a human donor in good health. Some libraries in this study had Jurkat cell RNA spiked in.

The CDR3 DNA is TGTGCCAGCAGTTTTGACGGCGGGAGAAGGACAGATACGCAGTATTTT. It yields the protein CASSFDGGRRTDTQYF. The chain combines TRBV12-3 or TRBV12-4 with TRBJ2-3, with 7 bases identical to TRBD2. The junction had 9 bases not matched to a gene; V was cut back by 3 bases and J by 3 bases. The CDR3 is made up of 16 amino acids.